This TCR beta chain is from a study of T cell repertoires in cytomegalovirus infection. Study in general: From public TCR beta signatures came an indication of both CMV infection and matching HLA type.

This clonotype occurred many times. Its antigen is unidentified. V dropped 5 bases and J dropped 3 bases, with 5 bases sitting between them. Germline CDR1 is SGHVS and CDR2 is FQNEAQ. This CDR3 has 11 residues. General study points: HLA-C-restricted TCR beta clonotypes specific for CMV led the ex vivo response. Carriers of CMV and the relevant HLA type were discriminated by public TCR beta frequency.

TCRdb re-called the reads through MiXCR, storing one row per CDR3 protein. The sample comprises around 130,000 distinct CDR3 sequences, roughly 9% of which are singletons, and 10% rests with the top ten. The sample consisted of PBMCs. This rearrangement joins TRBV7-8 to TRBJ2-7; D is ambiguous. This TCR was recovered from a human donor in good health (CMV status not recorded). Some clones in this sample may be carry-over from other donors' samples. CDR3 DNA sequence: TGTGCCAGCAGCAGCGACTACGAGCAGTACTTC. It yields the protein CASSSDYEQYF. Looking up the rest from reference TRBV7-8 and TRBJ2-7 gives the full variable domain: GAGVSQSPRYKVAKRGQDVALRCDPISGHVSLFWYQQALGQGPEFLTYFQNEAQLDKSGLPSDRFFAERPEGSVSTLKIQRTQQEDSAVYLCASSSDYEQYFGPGTRLTVT.